The 28 T cell receptor beta chains given below trace back to one sample, sequenced in a study of shared clonotypes between healthy human individuals (dated by TCRdb to about 2020). The protocol used for the library was the immunoSEQ multiplex PCR assay. Not all clones reach the TCRdb copy of this immuneACCESS table, which keeps in-frame sequences only. Checked studies attribute under half of the gap to unresolved V genes and leave the rest unexplained. This sample holds some 1,100,000 clones; around 78% were observed only once. The leading ten clones occupy about 0.52% of the sample. The sample comprised memory CD4+ T cells from PBMCs. The sample's cell subset or site label, in plain terms: CD45RA-negative fraction. All receptors come from a man between 18 and 29 years old in good health. Some clones in this sample may be carry-over from other donors' samples.

This clone was seen only a few times. The same CDR3 also results from other DNA sequences found in this sample. J is TRBJ1-2 and V is TRBV29-1; 9 bases align to TRBD1. Germline loops: CDR1 SQVTM, CDR2 ANQGSEA. This CDR3 is built from 12 residues. V trimming: 2 bases; J trimming: 8 bases; junction bases outside the gene matches: 3. This CDR3 is CSVELTGGGYTF. CDR3 nucleotide sequence: TGCAGCGTTGAATTAACAGGGGGCGGCTACACCTTC.

The V call is TRBV7-3, the J call TRBJ2-1; TRBD1 might be the D (5 bases). The CDR3 is 14 amino acids. Germline CDR1 and CDR2: SGHTA and FQGTGA. With 1 base removed from V and 8 bases from J, the gap between germline ends came to 12 bases. CDR3 sequence reads: CASSLKWGDHEQFF. The CDR3 region has the DNA TGTGCCAGCAGCTTAAAATGGGGCGACCATGAGCAGTTCTTC. Full variable domain (outside the CDR3, taken from reference TRBV7-3 and TRBJ2-1): GAGVSQTPSNKVTEKGKYVELRCDPISGHTALYWYRQSLGQGPEFLIYFQGTGAADDSGLPNDRFFAVRPEGSVSTLKIQRTERGDSAVYLCASSLKWGDHEQFFGPGTRLTVL.

The V gene is TRBV13, the J gene TRBJ1-2, with 8 bases matching TRBD1. This CDR3 contains 14 residues. Germline loops: CDR1 PRHDT, CDR2 FYEKMQ (reference sequence). The J segment lost 10 bases and the V segment lost 5 bases, leaving 12 bases of the junction unmatched. Here the CDR3 reads CASSRDQGAVNYTF. For the CDR3, the DNA is TGTGCCAGCAGCCGAGACCAGGGGGCGGTCAACTACACCTTC.

The V call is TRBV6-6, the J call TRBJ2-1; possible D gene TRBD2, 5 bases. Germline-derived CDR1 and CDR2 are MNHNY and SVGAGI (reference sequence). V dropped 6 bases and J dropped 10 bases, with 13 bases sitting between them. The CDR3 is 12 residues long. The CDR3 DNA is TGTGCCAGCAGCACCCCATGGGAGGAGCAGTTCTTC. It encodes CASSTPWEEQFF.

The CDR3 sequence: CASSLDMYGYEQYF. The CDR3, as DNA: TGTGCCAGCAGTCTAGACATGTACGGGTACGAGCAGTACTTC. The rearrangement joins TRBV27 to TRBJ2-7; no clear D. This CDR3 is 14 amino acids long. V lost 5 bases and J lost 4, with 15 bases in between. Germline CDR1 is MNHEY and CDR2 is SMNVEV (reference sequence).

This chain connects TRBV7-7 to TRBJ2-3; TRBD2 aligns across 9 bases. The ends lost 5 bases at V and 8 bases at J; junction bases unmatched: 11. Per germline, CDR1 SSHAT and CDR2 FNYEAQ (reference sequence). The CDR3 sequence is 15 residues long. For the CDR3, the DNA is TGTGCCAGCAGCCCGGGAGCGGGAGGTAGTACTACGCAGTATTTT. This encodes CASSPGAGGSTTQYF. Together with reference TRBV7-7 and TRBJ2-3, the CDR3 gives the full variable domain: GAGVSQSPRYKVTKRGQDVTLRCDPISSHATLYWYQQALGQGPEFLTYFNYEAQPDKSGLPSDRFSAERPEGSISTLTIQRTEQRDSAMYRCASSPGAGGSTTQYFGPGTRLTVL.

The chain joins TRBV6-6 to TRBJ1-5; D possibly corresponds to TRBD1 (6 bases). Germline CDR1 and CDR2: MNHNY and SVGAGI (reference sequence). CDR3 length: 15 residues. The V and J ends lost 5 bases and 5 bases respectively, with 16 bases between them. The CDR3 DNA sequence: TGTGCCAGCAGTACACCCGGGTCAGGGGATCAGCCCCAGCATTTT. Its translation: CASSTPGSGDQPQHF.

V is TRBV2 and J is TRBJ1-5, with no clear D. Deletions cut 0 bases from V and 11 bases from J, with 11 bases between. CDR3 size: 13 residues. CDR1 is SNHLY and CDR2 is FYNNEI in the germline V gene. The CDR3, as DNA: TGTGCCAGCAGTGAAGCTGGCCGAGGAACCCAGCATTTT. It encodes CASSEAGRGTQHF.

This chain connects TRBV7-9 to TRBJ2-4, with D possibly TRBD1 on 6 matching bases. The CDR3 consists of 13 residues. V was pared by 5 bases and J by 6 bases, with 11 bases between. Per the germline V gene, CDR1 is SEHNR and CDR2 is FQNEAQ (reference sequence). The CDR3 reads CASSAEDRNIQYF. Written as DNA, the CDR3 is TGTGCCAGCAGCGCAGAGGACAGAAACATTCAGTACTTC.

In DNA form, the CDR3 reads TGCAGCGTAGGGGACCCACTTTGGGAGACCCAGTACTTC. Translating gives CSVGDPLWETQYF. V is TRBV29-1 and J is TRBJ2-5, with D tentatively TRBD1 or TRBD2 (5 bases each). Trimming took off 6 bases at V and 5 bases at J, with 16 bases between the two ends. In germline, CDR1 is SQVTM, CDR2 ANQGSEA. The CDR3 sequence is 13 residues long.

The chain joins TRBV28 to TRBJ1-1; possibly TRBD1 for D (5 bases). The CDR3 covers 14 residues. Germline values: CDR1 MDHEN, CDR2 SYDVKM. V gave up 5 bases and J gave up 5 bases, with 15 bases separating them. CDR3 loop: CASSPDRGGTEAFF. In DNA form, the CDR3 reads TGTGCCAGCAGTCCTGACCGGGGCGGAACTGAAGCTTTCTTT. The complete variable domain, with remaining parts taken from reference TRBV28 and TRBJ1-1, reads DVKVTQSSRYLVKRTGEKVFLECVQDMDHENMFWYRQDPGLGLRLIYFSYDVKMKEKGDIPEGYSVSREKKERFSLILESASTNQTSMYLCASSPDRGGTEAFFGQGTRLTVV.

This clone was picked up one time. The chain recombines TRBV7-6 with TRBJ2-3; the D call may be TRBD1 or TRBD2 (5 bases each). CDR3 length: 13 residues. Trimming stripped 5 bases from V and 8 bases from J, with 14 bases between. Germline V gene sequence: CDR1 SGHVS, CDR2 FNYEAQ. The CDR3 spells CASSPGTAGTQYF. CDR3 in DNA: TGTGCCAGCAGCCCCGGGACCGCCGGTACGCAGTATTTT.

The chain carries TRBV5-1 and TRBJ1-3; D is possibly TRBD1 (5 bases). Trimming removed 0 bases at V and 4 bases at J, with 11 bases between. The CDR3 has 15 amino acids. Germline V gives CDR1 SGHRS, CDR2 YFSETQ. The CDR3 loop is CASSLEAGKGNTIYF. CDR3 coding DNA: TGCGCCAGCAGCTTGGAGGCAGGGAAAGGAAACACCATATATTTT.

The chain is built from TRBV6-9 and TRBJ2-2, with D unclear. Trimming shortened V by 8 bases and J by 8 bases, and 6 bases separated the two germline ends. Germline-derived CDR1 and CDR2 are MNHGY and SVAAGI. This CDR3 has 10 residues. This chain's CDR3 is CASEAGELFF. The DNA of the CDR3 is TGTGCCAGCGAGGCGGGGGAGCTGTTTTTT.

The rearrangement links TRBV6-4 to TRBJ2-2; D is perhaps TRBD2 (6 bases). The CDR3 extends over 15 amino acids. Per germline, CDR1 MRHNA and CDR2 SNTAGT. V lost 5 bases and J 6 bases, leaving 16 bases between the germline ends. The chain's CDR3 is CASSPHTSSAGELFF. The CDR3 nucleotides read TGTGCCAGCAGTCCGCACACTAGCTCGGCCGGGGAGCTGTTTTTT.

This clone has a handful of counts. The chain carries TRBV7-2 and TRBJ2-3; a weak D match, TRBD2 (5 bases). Trimming removed 9 bases at V and 2 bases at J, with 15 bases between. Germline assignment: CDR1 SGHTA and CDR2 FQGNSA. The CDR3 totals 14 residues. The CDR3 nucleotides are TGTGCCAGTCGGCGGGCTGATCCCACAGATACGCAGTATTTT. Translation gives CASRRADPTDTQYF.

This clone came up once. The chain has TRBV6-7 and TRBJ2-7; 10 nucleotides line up with TRBD2. TRBV6-7 is marked as an open reading frame, function uncertain. J lost 4 bases, V lost 6 bases, and 12 bases had no gene match. This CDR3 is 16 amino acids long. CDR3 nucleotides: TGTGCCAGCAGCCTCTTGAGCGGGAGGGCCCGGTACGAGCAGTACTTC. Protein sequence: CASSLLSGRARYEQYF.

The V call is TRBV30, the J call TRBJ2-5; D is unresolved. V lost 3 bases to trimming and J lost 1 base, with 9 bases between them. This CDR3 comprises 13 residues. The germline gives CDR1 GTSNPN, CDR2 SVGIG (reference sequence). CDR3 DNA sequence: TGTGCCTGGAGAGGAGTCCCCCAAGAGACCCAGTACTTC. Translated, it gives CAWRGVPQETQYF.

This clone showed up just a few times. This chain joins TRBV29-1 and TRBJ1-2; D remains unclear. The CDR3 is 11 residues long. Trimming stripped 7 bases from V and 4 bases from J, with 10 bases between. Germline-derived CDR1 and CDR2 are SQVTM and ANQGSEA. CDR3 amino acids: CSAQSPYGYTF. The CDR3 DNA sequence: TGCAGCGCACAGAGCCCCTATGGCTACACCTTC.

This chain joins TRBV28 and TRBJ2-5; perhaps TRBD2 as D (5 bases). Trimming left V 5 bases short and J 5 bases short, with 18 bases between. The CDR3 length is 15 residues. The V gene's germline CDR1 is MDHEN and CDR2 SYDVKM. The DNA for the CDR3 is TGTGCCAGCAGTACGAGATTACGGGGTATGGAGACCCAGTACTTC. It encodes CASSTRLRGMETQYF.

In its sample, this clone was seen a few times. The CDR3: CASSLQQGWDQYF. The CDR3 nucleotides read TGTGCCAGCAGCTTACAGCAGGGTTGGGATCAGTACTTC. The V call is TRBV7-2, the J call TRBJ2-5; possibly TRBD1 for D (5 bases). Trimming took off 2 bases at V and 11 bases at J, with 15 bases between the two ends. The length of the CDR3 is 13 residues. Germline values: CDR1 SGHTA, CDR2 FQGNSA.

Here the CDR3 reads CASSLQPDTQYF. The CDR3 nucleotides are TGTGCCAGCAGCTTACAGCCAGATACGCAGTATTTT. V gene TRBV7-2 combines with J gene TRBJ2-3, with unresolved D. CDR3 size: 12 residues. Germline CDR1 is SGHTA and CDR2 is FQGNSA. V lost 2 bases to trimming and J lost 4 bases, with 4 bases between them.

The rearrangement joins TRBV6-5 to TRBJ2-1; 8 nucleotides line up with TRBD2. Germline V gene lookup returns CDR1 MNHEY and CDR2 SVGAGI. V lost 4 bases, J lost 3 bases, and 8 bases stayed unmatched. The CDR3 runs 16 residues. The CDR3 region is CASSSSLAEIYNEQFF. Written as DNA, the CDR3 is TGTGCCAGCAGTTCCTCACTAGCGGAGATCTACAATGAGCAGTTCTTC.

The chain couples TRBV6-1 to TRBJ2-1; D is unresolved. The germline V gene has CDR1 MNHNS and CDR2 SASEGT. Trimming left V 0 bases short and J 12 bases short, with 12 bases between. CDR3 size: 13 residues. CDR3: CASSEARRVRQFF. DNA of the CDR3: TGTGCCAGCAGTGAAGCGAGACGGGTCAGGCAGTTCTTC.

This chain links TRBV15 with TRBJ2-5; 10 bases map to TRBD2. Germline V gene sequence: CDR1 LNHNV, CDR2 YYDKDF (reference sequence). The CDR3 has 16 residues. V was pared by 1 base and J by 5 bases, with 7 bases of the junction left unmatched. DNA for the CDR3: TGTGCCACCAGCAGAGGGGCTAGCGGGAGCTGGGAGACCCAGTACTTC. It codes for CATSRGASGSWETQYF.

The rearrangement joins TRBV6-1 to TRBJ2-7; a weak D match, TRBD1 (7 bases). V was pared by 7 bases and J by 1 base, with 11 bases between. Germline-derived CDR1 and CDR2 are MNHNS and SASEGT. The CDR3 contains 13 residues. CDR3 in amino acids: CASNQGGSYEQYF. Written as DNA, the CDR3 is TGTGCCAGCAACCAGGGGGGATCCTACGAGCAGTACTTC.

The gene calls are TRBV9 and TRBJ2-1; 8 nucleotides match TRBD1. Germline loops: CDR1 SGDLS, CDR2 YYNGEE. The CDR3 covers 12 residues. Germline trimming cut 4 bases from V and 13 bases from J; bases unmatched to any gene: 7. The CDR3 bases are TGTGCCAGCAGCACCTGGACAGGGCCCCAGTTCTTC. It specifies CASSTWTGPQFF. Using reference TRBV9 and TRBJ2-1 for the parts outside the CDR3, the full variable domain is DSGVTQTPKHLITATGQRVTLRCSPRSGDLSVYWYQQSLDQGLQFLIQYYNGEERAKGNILERFSAQQFPDLHSELNLSSLELGDSALYFCASSTWTGPQFFGPGTRLTVL.

This chain connects TRBV4-3 to TRBJ2-1; D is unresolved. Germline lookup yields CDR1 LGHNA and CDR2 YSLEER. The V and J ends lost 0 bases and 2 bases respectively, with 11 bases between them. The CDR3 contains 16 residues. The CDR3 region is CASSQDSAPPYNEQFF. The CDR3 coding sequence is TGCGCCAGCAGCCAAGATTCGGCCCCTCCCTACAATGAGCAGTTCTTC.